This TCR beta chain came from a study of pediatric ulcerative colitis. Overall study results and limits: All ulcerative colitis patients, but no controls, carried two rectal clonotypes. Compared with controls, ulcerative colitis showed greater blood-rectum clone sharing.

No immunosuppressive drugs were given to ulcerative colitis patients before diagnostic colonoscopy. At colonoscopy, a blood sample was also collected. A word on this clone: Its antigen is as yet unknown.

The CDR3 sequence is 16 residues long. Germline values: CDR1 SEHNR, CDR2 FQNEAQ (reference sequence). V was pared by 0 bases and J by 4 bases, with 13 bases between. Profiling relied on immunoSEQ multiplex PCR, and the TCRdb table lists in-frame clones only, not all of them. The sample comprises some 10,000 clones, about 87% of which are singletons, and around 7% rests with the top ten. This chain joins TRBV7-9 and TRBJ1-3; D may be TRBD1 (6 bases). This TCR came from a girl aged 5-17 years with moderate ulcerative colitis. Sequenced sample: blood. The CDR3 is CASSLAGGIHGNTIYF. The DNA for the CDR3 is TGTGCCAGCAGCTTAGCCGGGGGCATTCACGGAAACACCATATATTTT.